This TCR beta chain was identified during a study of identifying expanded T cells in peripheral blood. Libraries were prepared by immunoSEQ multiplex PCR; TCRdb keeps only in-frame clonotypes and omits some of them. The sample contains around 120,000 clones, around 84% of which appear only once. Trimming took 4 bases from V and 6 from J; bases not matched to a gene: 11. The germline CDR1 and CDR2 sequences are SQVTM and ANQGSEA. The CDR3 sequence is 15 residues long. Overall study findings and caveats: Variance in clone template counts between two-week samples significantly increased with total template count across all healthy donors. About 1.2 clones differed between technical replicates, versus about 15 and 19 over time.

Comment on this clone: As yet, its antigen is unknown.

Healthy donors had no documented immune events, such as infections, while sampled. This TCR was sampled from a person aged 18-69 years in good health. Sequencing used blood. This chain links TRBV29-1 with TRBJ2-1; 8 bases line up with TRBD1. This CDR3 is CSVADRGQGLNEQFF. The CDR3 DNA reads as TGCAGCGTTGCCGACAGGGGTCAAGGGCTCAATGAGCAGTTCTTC.